The T cell receptor (beta chain) under discussion was sequenced for a study of T cell clonality in common variable immunodeficiency. Study-level findings and limits: CVID subjects shared fewer TCRbeta clones than healthy controls did. In common variable immunodeficiency, TCR beta chains reportedly carried fewer deletions and N-nucleotide insertions.

Patients and controls were mostly of Caucasian heritage. Many counts were recorded for this clone. Its cognate antigen is unknown. The read ends 3 residues shy of where the CDR3 ends; the end is completed using the germline J gene. This CDR3 spans 13 amino acids. Germline CDR1 SGHNT, CDR2 YYREEE (reference sequence). Control and CVID samples contributed equal amounts of genomic DNA. Measured with immunoSEQ multiplex PCR; TCRdb has only the in-frame clones, and not every one. The sample has about 34,000 clones, none seen only once. The sequenced sample was peripheral blood mononuclear cells. The chain is built from TRBV5-4 and TRBJ1-1, with D possibly matching TRBD1 (6 bases). The sequence derives from a person between 18 and 75 years old in good health. CDR3 region: CASSFSDRLGAFF. The CDR3 bases that were read are TGTGCCAGCAGCTTTAGCGACAGGCTAGGA. The whole variable domain, remainder taken from reference TRBV5-4 and TRBJ1-1, is ETGVTQSPTHLIKTRGQQVTLRCSSQSGHNTVSWYQQALGQGPQFIFQYYREEENGRGNFPPRFSGLQFPNYSSELNVNALELDDSALYLCASSFSDRLGAFFGQGTRLTVV.